The T cell receptor (beta chain) under discussion was sequenced for a study of blood T cell repertoires in COVID-19. Study as a whole: Material from acute and convalescent COVID-19 was sourced from the United States, Italy and Spain. Sample material is recorded as cDNA or gDNA derived from T cells, B-cell-depleted T cells, or PBMCs.

In the authors' workflow: Reference gene primer amplification yielded estimated nucleated cell counts. The assay was immunoSEQ multiplex PCR, and TCRdb's table has in-frame clones only and misses some. D and trimming were read from the DNA, whereas the V and J calls and clone size are those reported in that table. The sample holds a few hundred thousand clones; approximately 87% are singletons and the top ten take roughly 8%. V lost 4 bases, J lost 1 base, and 14 bases stayed unmatched. The CDR3 has 17 amino acids. CDR1 and CDR2 (germline): SGDLS, YYNGEE. The chain carries TRBV9 and TRBJ2-7; TRBD1 agrees at 7 bases. Source material: peripheral blood. This clonotype was sampled from a woman aged 50 to 60 who had recovered from COVID-19. The CDR3 bases are TGTGCCAGCAGCCCCCGGGACAGTTCCTACCGGTCCTACGAGCAGTACTTC. Protein sequence: CASSPRDSSYRSYEQYF.